This T cell receptor (beta chain) was sequenced for a study of blood T cell repertoires in COVID-19. On the study more broadly: T cells, B-cell-depleted T cells, or PBMCs provided the cDNA or gDNA that served as material.

The data were produced by immunoSEQ multiplex PCR, yet TCRdb's version contains in-frame clones alone and is incomplete. The sample has 70,000 to 75,000 clones; roughly 80% are singletons. This TCR was recovered from a woman at least 80 years old with active or convalescent COVID-19. What was sequenced was peripheral blood.

CDR3 sequence: CASSLGQWTSNEKLFF. In DNA form, the CDR3 reads TGCGCCAGCAGCTTGGGACAGTGGACCTCTAATGAAAAACTGTTTTTT. The V and J genes are TRBV5-1 and TRBJ1-4; the D gene is possibly TRBD1 (5 bases). The CDR3 extends over 16 amino acids. V was clipped by 0 bases and J by 3 bases, with 12 bases between them. The germline gives CDR1 SGHRS, CDR2 YFSETQ. Looking up the rest from reference TRBV5-1 and TRBJ1-4 gives the full variable domain: KAGVTQTPRYLIKTRGQQVTLSCSPISGHRSVSWYQQTPGQGLQFLFEYFSETQRNKGNFPGRFSGRQFSNSRSEMNVSTLELGDSALYLCASSLGQWTSNEKLFFGSGTQLSVL.